This T cell receptor (beta chain) was profiled in a study of blood T cell repertoires in COVID-19 (dated by TCRdb to the early 2020s). With regard to the full study: Samples from collaborators originated in the United States, Italy and Spain and spanned both the acute and convalescent phases of COVID-19. The prospective study material was composed of cDNA or gDNA derived from T cells, B-cell-depleted T cells, or PBMCs. A freely available public database, intended as a resource for researchers studying the immune response to SARS-CoV-2, is where the repertoires were released. The sample metadata nearly always contained a de-identified subject ID, COVID-19 status, age in years and sex. HLA class I and class II types, where available, came from metadata supplied by the sample provider rather than from assay-based typing. The samples were drawn from the first 160 participants of the ongoing ImmuneRACE study and from about 1,200 subjects provided by 6 global collaborators. Subjects who had been exposed to COVID-19, were actively infected with it, or had recovered from it provided the deeply sampled blood TCRbeta repertoires that made up the dataset.

Study-wide conclusions, independent of this receptor: How much clinical and demographic metadata was included differed by source and by participant, and the metadata was provided uncurated.

Whole blood was collected in K2EDTA tubes by collaborating institutions according to the institutions' own protocols. For TCRbeta analysis, collaborators shipped samples in one of three forms: frozen whole blood, isolated PBMCs, or DNA extracted from either of those sample types. Trimming costs V 5 bases and J 4 bases, and their ends lie 12 bases apart. The CDR3 measures 14 amino acids from cysteine to phenylalanine. The kept DNA is CDR3 alone, 42 bases in frame from the first base. CDR1 and CDR2 are read off the germline V gene as MDHEN and SYDVKM. A word on this clone: Its antigen remains unidentified. No per-base quality is available; no much larger clone lies one base away.

The immunoSEQ Assay, a bias-controlled multiplex PCR, was used to amplify TCRbeta CDR3 regions from genomic DNA. Processing in the source paper ran as follows. Within the assay, amplification of reference gene primers was used to estimate how many nucleated cells each sample contained. To quantify the absolute abundance of each unique TCRbeta CDR3 rearrangement, sequence reads were collapsed and filtered. For each sample, productive Simpson clonality was calculated as the square root of Simpson's diversity index over productive rearrangements. The table comes from immuneACCESS by way of TCRdb, which keeps in-frame sequences with V and J called. Part of the clones is missing from these tables; in studies checked, under half for an unresolved V gene and the rest for unknown reasons. The D gene and trimming were derived from the DNA, and the V and J assignments and clone size from that table. In this sample the table shows about 80,000 clones, over 70% of which occur a single time. The top ten hold more than 10% of the sample.

Sequencing was carried out using peripheral blood. The rearranged segments are TRBV28 and TRBJ1-5; the D segment could be TRBD1, given 6 matching bases. The source is a man older than 75 with acute or convalescent COVID-19. The nucleotide sequence reads as follows: TGTGCCAGCAGTACAGGGAGGGAGAATCAGCCCCAGCATTTT. Translated, it gives CASSTGRENQPQHF.